A selection of T cell receptor beta chains follows, all from one sample in a study of long-term antiretroviral therapy in people with HIV. Using immunoSEQ multiplex PCR, the repertoire was profiled, and TCRdb retains in-frame clones only, with some absent. Found here are tens of thousands of clones, 75% to 85% of them singletons; the top ten hold approximately 19%. The material sequenced was unsorted PBMCs, taken 0.1 years before starting antiretroviral therapy. The receptor set was obtained from a man aged 18 to 29 with HIV. Both conserved end residues are part of each CDR3. The D gene is left open where the match is weak. Where a row states a size, it is once, few, many or the class of an expanded clone; other rows omit it.

>NA|TRBJ2-1|NA|TRBV4-3
CASSPGLADYNEQFF
TGCGCCAGCAGCCCTGGGCTAGCTGATTACAATGAGCAGTTCTTC
>NA|TRBJ1-5|NA|TRBV18
CASSPPSRAGNQPQHF
TGTGCCAGCTCACCACCATCGAGGGCGGGCAATCAGCCCCAGCATTTT
>NA|TRBJ1-6|NA|TRBV2
CASSDEWNGYNSPLHF
TGTGCCAGCAGTGATGAATGGAACGGCTATAATTCACCCCTCCACTTT
>NA|TRBJ1-2|NA|TRBV14
CASSAQGNYGYTF
TGTGCCAGCAGCGCACAGGGAAATTATGGCTACACCTTC
>NA|TRBJ2-7|TRBD1|TRBV6-5
CASSPTPDREYEQYF
TGTGCCAGCAGCCCTACCCCTGACAGGGAATACGAGCAGTACTTC
>NA|TRBJ2-7|NA|TRBV7-2
CASSLGHVSYEQYF
TGTGCCAGCAGCTTGGGGCACGTGTCCTACGAGCAGTACTTC
>NA|TRBJ2-7|NA|TRBV6-1
CASSEAGNSYEQYF
TGTGCCAGCAGTGAAGCCGGCAACTCCTACGAGCAGTACTTC
>NA|TRBJ1-2|NA|TRBV6-1
CASSEGAGWSNYGYTF
TGTGCCAGCAGTGAGGGAGCAGGGTGGAGTAACTATGGCTACACCTTC
>NA|TRBJ2-7|TRBD1|TRBV29-1
CSVEGAGGPYEQYF
TGCAGCGTTGAAGGGGCAGGGGGCCCCTACGAGCAGTACTTC
>NA|TRBJ1-2|TRBD1|TRBV9
CASSALQGANYGYTF
TGTGCCAGCAGCGCATTACAGGGGGCTAACTATGGCTACACCTTC
>NA|TRBJ2-5|TRBD1|TRBV9
CASSADRGGETQYF
TGTGCCAGCAGCGCAGACAGGGGAGGCGAGACCCAGTACTTC
>NA|TRBJ2-1|NA|TRBV5-5
CASSLLASSYNEQFF
TGTGCCAGCAGCCTGTTGGCGAGCTCCTACAATGAGCAGTTCTTC
>NA|TRBJ2-2|TRBD2|TRBV27
CASSFWGLADSTGELFF
TGTGCCAGCAGTTTCTGGGGACTAGCGGACTCAACCGGGGAGCTGTTTTTT
>once|TRBJ1-1|NA|TRBV6-6
CASSGGALFTEAFF
TGTGCCAGCAGCGGAGGAGCCCTCTTCACTGAAGCTTTCTTT
>NA|TRBJ2-1|NA|TRBV15
CATSVQGHEQFF
TGTGCCACCTCTGTCCAGGGCCATGAGCAGTTCTTC
>once|TRBJ2-3|NA|TRBV6-7
CASSRRDISSTDTQYF
TGTGCCAGCAGTCGCCGGGACATCTCTAGCACAGATACGCAGTATTTT
>NA|TRBJ1-2|NA|TRBV7-8
CASSLDSVFGVLIYGYTF
TGTGCCAGCAGCTTAGATTCGGTGTTTGGGGTACTGATCTATGGCTACACCTTC
>NA|TRBJ2-3|NA|TRBV2
CARGWDSRRDTQYF
TGTGCCAGGGGATGGGACTCCCGGAGAGATACGCAGTATTTT
>few|TRBJ1-2|NA|TRBV28
CASTPYGDGYTF
TGTGCCAGCACCCCTTATGGGGACGGCTACACCTTC
>NA|TRBJ1-3|NA|TRBV11-1
CASSSSATGVRSGNTIYF
TGTGCCAGCAGCTCCTCGGCGACAGGTGTACGCTCTGGAAACACCATATATTTT
>NA|TRBJ2-7|TRBD2|TRBV28
CASSPFLSSGTEQYF
TGTGCCAGCAGTCCTTTCCTTAGTAGCGGGACCGAGCAGTACTTC
>NA|TRBJ2-7|TRBD1|TRBV5-3
CARSTTGIKHEQYF
TGTGCCAGAAGCACGACAGGGATTAAACACGAGCAGTACTTC
>medium-sized|TRBJ2-2|NA|TRBV28
CASSFPVNTGELFF
TGTGCCAGCAGTTTCCCGGTTAACACCGGGGAGCTGTTTTTT
>NA|TRBJ2-3|NA|TRBV7-6
CASSSPQGHTQYF
TGTGCCAGCAGCTCACCACAGGGCCATACGCAGTATTTT
>NA|TRBJ1-1|NA|TRBV18
CASSRVTEAFF
TGTGCCAGCTCCAGGGTCACTGAAGCTTTCTTT
>NA|TRBJ1-1|NA|TRBV5-4
CAGSTIGNTEAFF
TGTGCCGGCTCAACTATTGGGAACACTGAAGCTTTCTTT
>NA|TRBJ2-3|TRBD2|TRBV10-3
CAISLSGSTSTDTQYF
TGTGCCATTTCTTTAAGCGGGAGCACTAGCACAGATACGCAGTATTTT
>NA|TRBJ2-3|NA|TRBV9
CASSSSTDTQYF
TGTGCCAGCAGCTCTAGCACAGATACGCAGTATTTT
>NA|TRBJ1-1|NA|TRBV12-2
CANRAGGMNTEAFF
TGTGCAAACCGAGCGGGGGGCATGAACACTGAAGCTTTCTTT
>NA|TRBJ2-1|TRBD2|TRBV27
CASSSPGLAYNEQFF
TGTGCCAGCAGTTCCCCGGGACTAGCGTACAATGAGCAGTTCTTC
>NA|TRBJ1-5|NA|TRBV19
CASSSREGRAYNQPQHF
TGTGCCAGTAGTTCTCGTGAAGGCAGGGCTTACAATCAGCCCCAGCATTTT
>few|TRBJ1-3|TRBD1|TRBV11-2
CASSSRTGLGNTIYF
TGTGCCAGCAGCTCCCGGACAGGTCTGGGAAACACCATATATTTT
>NA|TRBJ2-7|NA|TRBV30
CAWNPGVGREQYF
TGTGCCTGGAACCCCGGGGTGGGTAGGGAGCAGTACTTC
>NA|TRBJ2-1|NA|TRBV18
CASSPPGTNPYNEQFF
TGTGCCAGCTCACCACCCGGGACAAACCCCTACAATGAGCAGTTCTTC
>NA|TRBJ2-1|TRBD2|TRBV29-1
CSVEGLAGDYNEQFF
TGCAGCGTTGAGGGTCTAGCGGGGGATTACAATGAGCAGTTCTTC
>NA|TRBJ2-3|TRBD2|TRBV9
CASSVGSSGNTDTQYF
TGTGCCAGCAGCGTAGGGTCTAGCGGGAACACAGATACGCAGTATTTT
>NA|TRBJ2-7|NA|TRBV30
CAWSEGPHTNF
TGTGCCTGGAGTGAGGGACCCCACACCAACTTC
>NA|TRBJ2-1|NA|TRBV18
CASSRESGGRVEQFF
TGTGCCAGCTCACGGGAGAGTGGGGGAAGAGTGGAGCAGTTCTTC
>NA|TRBJ2-1|TRBD2|TRBV19
CASSIGTGTGGDYNEQFF
TGTGCCAGTAGTATAGGAACGGGAACGGGAGGGGACTACAATGAGCAGTTCTTC
>NA|TRBJ2-2|NA|TRBV30
CAWRDGGPGELFF
TGTGCCTGGAGGGACGGGGGACCCGGGGAGCTGTTTTTT
>NA|TRBJ1-1|NA|TRBV2
CASSVKVETEAFF
TGTGCCAGCAGTGTAAAGGTAGAGACTGAAGCTTTCTTT
>NA|TRBJ2-7|NA|TRBV2
CASSAVGETYEQYF
TGTGCCAGCAGTGCGGTGGGAGAGACCTACGAGCAGTACTTC
>few|TRBJ1-2|TRBD1|TRBV19
CASSIEGTGAYGYTF
TGTGCCAGTAGTATTGAAGGGACAGGGGCCTATGGCTACACCTTC
>NA|TRBJ2-2|TRBD2|TRBV7-2
CASTRGLAGTGELFF
TGTGCCAGCACCCGGGGACTAGCGGGCACCGGGGAGCTGTTTTTT
>NA|TRBJ2-1|NA|TRBV2
CASRGLNQNEQFF
TGTGCCAGCAGGGGTCTCAACCAGAATGAGCAGTTCTTC
>NA|TRBJ2-7|NA|TRBV7-9
CASSPGPYEQYF
TGTGCCAGCAGCCCGGGGCCTTACGAGCAGTACTTC
>NA|TRBJ1-3|TRBD1|TRBV30
CAWRGGTGLSGNTIYF
TGTGCCTGGAGGGGAGGGACAGGTCTCTCTGGAAACACCATATATTTT
>NA|TRBJ2-5|TRBD2|TRBV30
CAWSWTSGQETQYF
TGTGCCTGGAGTTGGACTAGCGGCCAAGAGACCCAGTACTTC
>NA|TRBJ2-7|NA|TRBV6-5
CASSYSSQGYRDEQYF
TGTGCCAGCAGTTACTCGAGTCAGGGATACAGGGACGAGCAGTACTTC
>NA|TRBJ2-7|TRBD1|TRBV28
CASRTGGTEQYF
TGTGCCAGCAGAACAGGGGGCACCGAGCAGTACTTC
>NA|TRBJ2-7|TRBD2|TRBV5-6
CASSLGLAGASYEQYF
TGTGCCAGCAGCTTGGGACTAGCGGGAGCGTCGTACGAGCAGTACTTC
>NA|TRBJ1-2|NA|TRBV9
CASSVERGPYGYTF
TGTGCCAGCAGCGTGGAGAGGGGCCCCTATGGCTACACCTTC
>once|TRBJ1-2|NA|TRBV27
CASSQLTTSGGVGYTF
TGTGCCAGCAGTCAACTCACAACATCGGGAGGGGTCGGCTACACCTTC
>NA|TRBJ2-2|NA|TRBV7-7
CASSQGQTQAGELFF
TGTGCTAGCAGCCAAGGACAGACCCAGGCCGGGGAGCTGTTTTTT
>NA|TRBJ1-5|TRBD1|TRBV2
CASSDFGTDQPQHF
TGTGCCAGCAGTGATTTCGGGACAGATCAGCCCCAGCATTTT
>NA|TRBJ2-7|TRBD1|TRBV16
CASSLYKGGPYSEQYF
TGTGCCAGCAGCCTTTATAAAGGGGGCCCCTACTCCGAGCAGTACTTC
>NA|TRBJ2-7|NA|TRBV7-9
CASSSRREGYEQYF
TGTGCCAGCAGCTCACGAAGGGAAGGCTACGAGCAGTACTTC
>NA|TRBJ2-7|TRBD2|TRBV28
CASSLRREGFFGQYF
TGTGCCAGCAGTTTAAGGCGGGAGGGTTTCTTTGGGCAGTACTTC
>NA|TRBJ2-4|NA|TRBV5-1
CASATLRPGDNIQYF
TGCGCCAGCGCGACCTTGAGACCGGGTGATAACATTCAGTACTTC